This TCR beta chain comes out of a study of T cell responses to AZD1222 COVID-19 vaccine. Repertoires were generated with immunoSEQ multiplex PCR, while TCRdb's copy carries only in-frame clones and drops some. The sample lists approximately 93,000 clones; 89% were seen once. A word on this clone: The antigen is undetermined.

V was cut by 5 bases and J by 4 bases, with 14 bases left in between. Per the germline V gene, CDR1 is MNHNY and CDR2 is SVGAGI (reference sequence). The CDR3 totals 14 residues. Whole-study findings and limits: Scientists sampled the repertoires only once the peak T cell response had passed.

The specimen comprised peripheral blood, sampled 28 days after the second AZD1222 dose. The chain links TRBV6-6 to TRBJ1-2, with no clear D. The source is an adult who received the AZD1222 COVID-19 vaccine. CDR3 nucleotides: TGTGCCAGCAGTCCCCGCTCACGGGCCTATGGCTACACCTTC. Encoded protein: CASSPRSRAYGYTF.